The entry that follows covers one T cell receptor beta chain sequence. This clone appeared once. Its specific antigen is unknown. Per-nucleotide qualities are absent, and no much larger clonotype sits a single base away. This entry is derived from a study of blood T cell repertoires in COVID-19 (dated by TCRdb to 2019 to 2021). Concerning the study at large: Collaborator samples came from the United States, Italy and Spain and covered acute and convalescent phases of COVID-19. The material from the prospective study consisted of cDNA or gDNA derived from T cells, B-cell-depleted T cells, or PBMCs. Deeply sampled blood TCRbeta repertoires from subjects exposed to, actively infected with, or recovered from COVID-19 were included in the dataset. The repertoires were released in a freely available public database intended as a resource for research on the immune response to SARS-CoV-2. Samples came from the ongoing ImmuneRACE study (first 160 participants) plus 1,254 subjects from 6 global collaborators. Nearly every sample came with metadata listing a de-identified subject ID, COVID-19 status, age in years and sex. Where available, HLA class I and class II types were taken from metadata supplied by the sample provider and were not determined by assay-based typing. Here is what the overall study found, with its caveats: Clinical and demographic metadata were provided uncurated, with the amount varying by source and participant.

V loses 0 bases of germline sequence and J loses 3 bases, and the interval between the two ends is 17 bases. CDR1 MNHNS and CDR2 SASEGT are derived from the germline V gene. Reading from cysteine to phenylalanine, the CDR3 counts 18 amino acids. Of all the DNA, just the CDR3 is kept, 54 bases in frame from base 1. TCRbeta CDR3 regions were amplified from genomic DNA by means of the immunoSEQ Assay, a bias-controlled multiplex PCR. The paper's data handling went like this. The number of nucleated cells in each sample was estimated from the amplification of reference gene primers within the assay. Sequence reads were collapsed and filtered to measure the absolute abundance of every unique TCRbeta CDR3 rearrangement. For each sample, productive Simpson clonality was calculated as the square root of Simpson's diversity index across productive rearrangements. As stored in TCRdb, this immuneACCESS dataset retains in-frame rearrangements with V and J assigned. A fraction of the clones does not appear; measured against another copy, unresolved V genes explain less than half of the discrepancy, and the remainder lacks a known reason. V and J calls and clone size are given by that table; D and trimming were obtained from the DNA. The sample table records fewer than 150,000 clones; approximately 77% of these occur just once. Clones ranked in the top ten supply roughly 20% of the sample.

The collaborating institutions used their own protocols to collect whole blood in K2EDTA tubes. Collaborator samples were shipped for TCRbeta analysis as frozen whole blood, isolated PBMCs, or DNA extracted from either sample type. This clonotype was sampled from an elderly man with acute or convalescent COVID-19. The sample comprised peripheral blood. The sequence joins TRBV6-1 to TRBJ1-4; the D gene cannot be resolved reliably. DNA sequence: TGTGCCAGCAGTGAAGCGAGAGTCGAGGCCTTAGCTAATGAAAAACTGTTTTTT. This encodes CASSEARVEALANEKLFF.